A single sample is the source of the 13 T cell receptor beta chains below, sequenced in a study of blood T cell repertoires in COVID-19. The table came from immunoSEQ multiplex PCR; TCRdb's copy has only in-frame clones and leaves some out. Among 200,000 or so clones listed, about nine tenths were seen once. The sample comprised peripheral blood. The source is an older woman with acute or convalescent COVID-19.

This chain joins TRBV2 and TRBJ2-3, with a weak D call TRBD1 (6 bases). Germline V gene sequence: CDR1 SNHLY, CDR2 FYNNEI. This CDR3 is 14 amino acids long. Trimming removed 5 bases from V and 3 bases from J, with 12 bases in between. CDR3 DNA: TGTGCCAGCAGTCCAGGGGCTGGGACAGATACGCAGTATTTT. It is translated as CASSPGAGTDTQYF.

The chain has TRBV7-2 and TRBJ2-1; 7 positions agree with TRBD2. This CDR3 has 15 residues. The germline gives CDR1 SGHTA, CDR2 FQGNSA. V shed 1 base, J shed 4 bases, and the junction held 4 bases outside the gene matches. The CDR3 DNA reads TGTGCCAGCAGCTTAGGGCCTAGCGGTTACAATGAGCAGTTCTTC. This codes for CASSLGPSGYNEQFF.

The J gene is TRBJ2-4, the V gene TRBV2, with D perhaps TRBD1 (5 bases). The germline V gene has CDR1 SNHLY and CDR2 FYNNEI. The CDR3 length is 14 residues. Trimming left V 7 bases short and J 3 bases short, with 13 bases between. The CDR3 loop reads CASNPGRLKNIQYF. The DNA for the CDR3 is TGTGCCAGCAATCCAGGGCGGCTCAAAAACATTCAGTACTTC. The full variable domain, its missing parts supplied by reference TRBV2 and TRBJ2-4, is EPEVTQTPSHQVTQMGQEVILRCVPISNHLYFYWYRQILGQKVEFLVSFYNNEISEKSEIFDDQFSVERPDGSNFTLKIRSTKLEDSAMYFCASNPGRLKNIQYFGAGTRLSVL.

The chain's CDR3 is CASSPEHRDGYGYTF. The CDR3 DNA reads as TGTGCCAGCAGTCCAGAACACAGGGATGGCTATGGCTACACCTTC. This chain links TRBV7-9 with TRBJ1-2; tentative D call: TRBD1 (6 bases). The germline CDR1 and CDR2 sequences are SEHNR and FQNEAQ (reference sequence). With 6 bases removed from V and 4 bases from J, the gap between germline ends came to 18 bases. The CDR3 sequence is 15 residues long.

The chain couples TRBV30 to TRBJ1-3; D is possibly TRBD1 (6 bases). Germline loops: CDR1 GTSNPN, CDR2 SVGIG (reference sequence). The CDR3 has 15 residues. V was clipped by 3 bases and J by 1 base, with 13 bases between them. The CDR3: CAWSGQFFSGNTIYF. The CDR3 nucleotides read TGTGCCTGGAGCGGACAGTTTTTTTCTGGAAACACCATATATTTT.

This chain connects TRBV30 to TRBJ1-3; 9 nucleotides align to TRBD1. Looked up from germline, CDR1 is GTSNPN and CDR2 is SVGIG (reference sequence). The trim removed 2 bases at V and 2 bases at J, leaving 7 bases unmatched. This CDR3 is built from 16 residues. The CDR3 DNA follows: TGTGCCTGGAGTTTTACAGGGGGCGCGGCTGGAAACACCATATATTTT. Its protein product is CAWSFTGGAAGNTIYF.

This chain connects TRBV7-2 to TRBJ2-6, with D maybe TRBD1 (5 bases). V was pared by 5 bases and J by 2 bases, with 13 bases between. The germline V gene has CDR1 SGHTA and CDR2 FQGNSA. There are 16 residues in the CDR3. The CDR3 coding sequence is TGTGCCAGCAGCCCTTCGGACAAACCTGGGGCCAACGTCCTGACTTTC. Translation gives CASSPSDKPGANVLTF.

This clone was seen a handful of times. The rearrangement uses TRBV2 and TRBJ1-5, with D possibly TRBD1 on 6 matching bases. The CDR3 sequence is 15 residues long. The germline V gene encodes CDR1 SNHLY and CDR2 FYNNEI. Deletions cut 3 bases from V and 1 base from J, with 10 bases between. CDR3 in DNA: TGTGCCAGCAGTGAGGGGGGGCCGAGCAATCAGCCCCAGCATTTT. It specifies CASSEGGPSNQPQHF.

The chain is built from TRBV19 and TRBJ2-7, with TRBD1 identical over 7 bases. The CDR3 totals 14 residues. CDR1 LNHDA and CDR2 SQIVND come from the germline V gene (reference sequence). The J segment lost 7 bases and the V segment lost 6 bases, leaving 12 bases of the junction unmatched. The CDR3 DNA reads as TGTGCCAGTAGGAGACAGGGACCGATGGGGGAGCAGTACTTC. Protein: CASRRQGPMGEQYF. Variable domain in full (rest from reference TRBV19 and TRBJ2-7): DGGITQSPKYLFRKEGQNVTLSCEQNLNHDAMYWYRQDPGQGLRLIYYSQIVNDFQKGDIAEGYSVSREKKESFPLTVTSAQKNPTAFYLCASRRQGPMGEQYFGPGTRLTVT.

J is TRBJ1-2 and V is TRBV6-5; no definite D call. Germline CDR1 is MNHEY and CDR2 is SVGAGI. There are 14 residues in the CDR3. V lost 4 bases and J lost 3, with 12 bases in between. This CDR3 is CASSSGRVDYGYTF. The DNA of the CDR3 is TGTGCCAGCAGTTCGGGTCGCGTTGACTATGGCTACACCTTC.

This chain uses TRBV28 with TRBJ1-1; D not resolved. V gave up 5 bases and J gave up 7 bases, with 8 bases separating them. The CDR3 has 11 residues. Germline V gene sequence: CDR1 MDHEN, CDR2 SYDVKM. CDR3 coding DNA: TGTGCCAGCAGTAGTAGCCATGAAGCTTTCTTT. Translated: CASSSSHEAFF.

V gene TRBV6-6 combines with J gene TRBJ2-5; TRBD1 is a possible D gene (6 bases). V lost 6 bases and J 5 bases, leaving 16 bases between the germline ends. Germline lookup yields CDR1 MNHNY and CDR2 SVGAGI (reference sequence). This CDR3 region has 14 residues. CDR3 amino acids: CASRGGSLGETQYF. CDR3 bases: TGTGCCAGCAGAGGGGGTAGTCTTGGGGAGACCCAGTACTTC.

The chain couples TRBV5-1 to TRBJ1-1; possible D gene TRBD1, 5 bases. Germline V gene lookup returns CDR1 SGHRS and CDR2 YFSETQ. V dropped 6 bases and J dropped 6 bases, with 30 bases sitting between them. The CDR3 length is 18 residues. In nucleotides, the CDR3 is TGCGCCAGCACGACGAAACCTGTCGCGGTACCGCAGGGCTCTGAAGCTTTCTTT. This sequence encodes CASTTKPVAVPQGSEAFF.